These 11 T cell receptor beta chains were all obtained from the same sample, sequenced in a study of shared clonotypes between healthy human individuals (TCRdb year 2020). The library was produced with the immunoSEQ multiplex PCR assay. TCRdb mirrors the immuneACCESS table, restricted to in-frame sequences. Some clones are absent from its copies; in checked studies, under half trace to an unresolved V gene, and the reason for the others is unknown. Here the sample has about 490,000 clones; around 78% occur a single time. The ten most abundant clones make up approximately 13% of the sample. The sample was PBMCs. The source is a woman aged 35 to 49 in good health. Some clones in this sample may be carry-over from other donors' samples.

Points on this clone: A single base is all that separates this from a far larger clone, so a read error is likely. Other DNA sequences in the sample encode the same CDR3. V usage is TRBV7-9 and J usage is TRBJ1-2; perhaps TRBD1 as D (6 bases). CDR1 is SEHNR and CDR2 is FQNEAQ in the germline V gene (reference sequence). The length of the CDR3 is 14 residues. CDR3 in amino acids: CASSLATGYYGYTF. The CDR3 DNA reads TGCGCCAGCAGCTTAGCTACAGGGTACTATGGCTACACCTTC.

The chain has TRBV18 and TRBJ2-5, with 8 bases matching TRBD2. V was clipped by 0 bases and J by 5 bases; unmatched bases: 2. Germline loops: CDR1 KGHSH, CDR2 LQKENI. The length of the CDR3 is 14 residues. The CDR3 nucleotides read TGTGCCAGCTCACCACCGCCGGGAGGGGAGACCCAGTACTTC. It encodes CASSPPPGGETQYF.

V is TRBV14 and J is TRBJ2-1, with D maybe TRBD2 (6 bases). The CDR3 sequence is 16 residues long. Trimming removed 0 bases from V and 3 bases from J, with 12 bases in between. CDR1 is SGHDN, CDR2 FVKESK, per germline. The CDR3 DNA sequence: TGTGCCAGCAGCCAAGATGACGCGGGAAGCTACAATGAGCAGTTCTTC. Translated, it gives CASSQDDAGSYNEQFF. Complete variable domain (other parts from reference TRBV14 and TRBJ2-1): EAGVTQFPSHSVIEKGQTVTLRCDPISGHDNLYWYRRVMGKEIKFLLHFVKESKQDESGMPNNRFLAERTGGTYSTLKVQPAELEDSGVYFCASSQDDAGSYNEQFFGPGTRLTVL.

V usage is TRBV7-9 and J usage is TRBJ1-5; 7 positions agree with TRBD1. After removal of 8 bases from V and 1 base from J, the junction contained 8 bases not matched to a gene. The CDR3 runs 15 residues. Germline assignment: CDR1 SEHNR and CDR2 FQNEAQ (reference sequence). The CDR3 bases are TGTGCCAGCGGGGGGGACAGCGTCAGCAATCAGCCCCAGCATTTT. It yields the protein CASGGDSVSNQPQHF.

This chain connects TRBV27 to TRBJ1-2; 9 nucleotides agree with TRBD1. The germline gives CDR1 MNHEY, CDR2 SMNVEV (reference sequence). This CDR3 region has 17 residues. Germline trimming cut 4 bases from V and 6 bases from J; bases unmatched to any gene: 15. Here the CDR3 DNA reads TGTGCCAGCAGTTACATTTACAGGGGGCGCGGTTTAAATGGCTACACCTTC. Translated: CASSYIYRGRGLNGYTF.

In regard to this clone: Sequence at one end of the junction differs from germline and may be a read error. The CDR3 region is CASSLGTSGSHSNEQFF. The CDR3 region has the DNA TGTGCTAGCAGCCTCGGGACTAGCGGGAGTCATAGCAATGAGCAGTTCTTC. V is TRBV7-7 and J is TRBJ2-1; TRBD2 matches at 14 bases. This CDR3 spans 17 amino acids. Germline-derived CDR1 and CDR2 are SSHAT and FNYEAQ (reference sequence).

The chain combines TRBV29-1 with TRBJ2-1, with D perhaps TRBD2 (5 bases). The germline V gene has CDR1 SQVTM and CDR2 ANQGSEA. V was clipped by 4 bases and J by 0 bases, with 10 bases between them. This CDR3 is 14 amino acids long. The CDR3 DNA reads as TGCAGCGTTGTCCGAGGGAGCTCCTACAATGAGCAGTTCTTC. Protein sequence: CSVVRGSSYNEQFF.

This clone was picked up a small number of times. Other DNA sequences in this specimen translate into the identical CDR3. The chain joins TRBV7-3 to TRBJ2-3; D unresolved. The CDR3 is made up of 12 amino acids. The germline V gene encodes CDR1 SGHTA and CDR2 FQGTGA. V lost 5 bases and J 0 bases, leaving 3 bases between the germline ends. This chain's CDR3 is CASSLSTDTQYF. CDR3 in DNA: TGTGCCAGCAGCCTTAGCACAGATACGCAGTATTTT.

The chain uses TRBV29-1 and TRBJ2-3; no reliable D call. CDR3 length: 11 residues. CDR1 and CDR2 (germline): SQVTM, ANQGSEA. Trimming left V 6 bases short and J 2 bases short, with 6 bases between. The CDR3 DNA reads TGCAGCGTCGCGGACACAGATACGCAGTATTTT. This gives the protein CSVADTDTQYF.

V gene TRBV5-1 combines with J gene TRBJ2-5; D might be TRBD1 (7 bases). This CDR3 has 14 residues. Germline CDR1 SGHRS, CDR2 YFSETQ. With 4 bases removed from V and 2 bases from J, the gap between germline ends came to 12 bases. CDR3 protein: CASSAGTVQETQYF. Here the CDR3 DNA reads TGCGCCAGCAGCGCGGGGACAGTACAAGAGACCCAGTACTTC. Complete variable domain (other parts from reference TRBV5-1 and TRBJ2-5): KAGVTQTPRYLIKTRGQQVTLSCSPISGHRSVSWYQQTPGQGLQFLFEYFSETQRNKGNFPGRFSGRQFSNSRSEMNVSTLELGDSALYLCASSAGTVQETQYFGPGTRLLVL.

This sequence joins TRBV5-8 and TRBJ1-1; TRBD1 is a possible D gene (5 bases). Germline CDR1 reads SGHTS; CDR2 reads YDEGEE. The V end was cut by 5 bases, the J end by 4 bases, with 18 bases between. CDR3 size: 15 residues. CDR3 bases: TGTGCCAGCAGGTGGGGATGGCGGGGGTCCACTGAAGCTTTCTTT. Amino acid sequence: CASRWGWRGSTEAFF.